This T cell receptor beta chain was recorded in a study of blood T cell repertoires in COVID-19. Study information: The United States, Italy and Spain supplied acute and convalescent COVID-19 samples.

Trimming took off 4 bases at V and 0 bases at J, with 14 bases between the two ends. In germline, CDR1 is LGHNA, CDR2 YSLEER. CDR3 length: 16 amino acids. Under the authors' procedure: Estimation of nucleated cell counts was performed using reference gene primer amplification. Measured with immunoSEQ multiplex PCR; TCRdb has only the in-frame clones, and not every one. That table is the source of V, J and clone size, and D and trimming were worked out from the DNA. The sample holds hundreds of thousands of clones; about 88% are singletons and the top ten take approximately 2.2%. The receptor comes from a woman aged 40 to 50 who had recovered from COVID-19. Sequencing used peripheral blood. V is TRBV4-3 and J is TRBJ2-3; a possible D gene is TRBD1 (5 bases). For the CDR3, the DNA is TGCGCCAGCAGCCTGGGGCGATCAACTAGCACAGATACGCAGTATTTT. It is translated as CASSLGRSTSTDTQYF.